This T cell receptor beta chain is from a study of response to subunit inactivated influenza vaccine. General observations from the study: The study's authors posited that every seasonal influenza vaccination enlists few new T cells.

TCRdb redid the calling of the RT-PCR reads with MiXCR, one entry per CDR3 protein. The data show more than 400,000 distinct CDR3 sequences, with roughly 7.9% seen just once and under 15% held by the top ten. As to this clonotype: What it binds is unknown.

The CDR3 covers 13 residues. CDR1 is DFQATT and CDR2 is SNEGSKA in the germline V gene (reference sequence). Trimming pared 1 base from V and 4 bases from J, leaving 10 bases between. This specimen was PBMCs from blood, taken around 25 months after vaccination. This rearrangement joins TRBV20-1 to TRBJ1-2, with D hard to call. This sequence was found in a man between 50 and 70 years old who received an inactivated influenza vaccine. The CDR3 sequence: CSARVGTAYGYTF. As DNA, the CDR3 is TGCAGTGCTAGAGTTGGAACAGCCTATGGCTACACCTTC.